Detailed here is one T cell receptor (beta chain). Its matching antigen is unknown. Ten immunoSEQ deep assay plates held the unsorted PBMC DNA. Some clones are missing from TCRdb's copy, which holds only in-frame ones; the method was immunoSEQ multiplex PCR. The data hold around 430,000 clones, with roughly 80% observed a single time. These data belong to a study of shared clonotypes between healthy human individuals. As for the study in general: The donor pool was made up of a couple of women and a few men aged 18 to 49. Study-wide points: Apart from blood, nothing was sampled; tissue repertoires likely differ.

V lost 3 bases and J lost 5, with 16 bases in between. The CDR3 is 14 residues long. Per germline, CDR1 SQVTM and CDR2 ANQGSEA. Sequenced material: PBMCs. The chain recombines TRBV29-1 with TRBJ2-5, with a tentative D call TRBD2 (6 bases). The sequence derives from a woman between 40 and 50 years old in good health. Some clones in this sample may be carry-over from other donors' samples. The CDR3, as DNA: TGCAGCGTTGAGCCCCAGGGAGGAGGCGAGACCCAGTACTTC. This sequence encodes CSVEPQGGGETQYF.